Listed here is a single T cell receptor beta chain. Its cognate antigen is unknown. The protocol was immunoSEQ multiplex PCR, while the TCRdb copy is restricted to in-frame clones and leaves out a portion. The sample gives approximately 89,000 clones, about 93% of which show up once; around 1.1% is in the top ten. The data derive from a study of graft-versus-host responses after intestinal transplantation. Study-wide context: Multivisceral, liver-intestinal, or isolated intestinal transplants were received by the recipients.

Sequenced material: unstimulated CD8+ T cells sorted from spleen or lymph node cells, taken before transplant. The receptor was derived from a human donor who was the organ donor for an intestinal transplant.

The CDR3 loop reads CAISYQGDFTDTQYF. CDR3 bases: TGTGCCATCAGCTATCAGGGCGACTTCACAGATACGCAGTATTTT. The rearrangement links TRBV10-3 to TRBJ2-3, with D possibly TRBD1 on 5 matching bases. The germline CDR1 and CDR2 sequences are ENHRY and SYGVKD. The length of the CDR3 is 15 residues. V was clipped by 6 bases and J by 2 bases, with 15 bases between them.